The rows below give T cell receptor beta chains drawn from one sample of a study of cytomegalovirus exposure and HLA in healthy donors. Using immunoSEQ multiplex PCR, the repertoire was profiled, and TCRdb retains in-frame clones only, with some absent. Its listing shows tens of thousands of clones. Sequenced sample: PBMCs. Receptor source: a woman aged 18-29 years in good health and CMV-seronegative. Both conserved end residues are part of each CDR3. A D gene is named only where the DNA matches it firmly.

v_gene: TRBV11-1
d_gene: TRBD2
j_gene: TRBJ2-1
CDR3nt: TGTGCCAGCAGCTCTCATCTAGCGGGCTTCTACAATGAGCAGTTCTTC
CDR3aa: CASSSHLAGFYNEQFF

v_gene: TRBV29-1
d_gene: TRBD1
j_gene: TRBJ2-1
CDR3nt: TGCAGCGGCAGGGGGTTCGGGGACAATGAGCAGTTCTTC
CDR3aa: CSGRGFGDNEQFF

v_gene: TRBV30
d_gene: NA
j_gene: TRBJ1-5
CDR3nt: TGTGCCTGGAGTGGGGAGGGCGGCAATCAGCCCCAGCATTTT
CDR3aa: CAWSGEGGNQPQHF

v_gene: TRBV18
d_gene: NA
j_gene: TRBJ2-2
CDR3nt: TGTGCCAGCTCACCATCGGTGGAACTAGCCGGGGAGCTGTTTTTT
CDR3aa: CASSPSVELAGELFF

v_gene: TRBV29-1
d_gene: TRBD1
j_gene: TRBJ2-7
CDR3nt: TGCAGCGTTGAGGACAGGGTTAGCGACGAGCAGTACTTC
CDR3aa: CSVEDRVSDEQYF

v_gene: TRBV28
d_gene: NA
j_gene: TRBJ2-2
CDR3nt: TGTGCCAGCATGGGGGGACTTAACACCGGGGAGCTGTTTTTT
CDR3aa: CASMGGLNTGELFF

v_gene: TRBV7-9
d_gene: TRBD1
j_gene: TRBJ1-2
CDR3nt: TGTGCCAGCAGCTTAGGGGACAGGGCCCTTAAAGGCTACACCTTC
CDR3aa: CASSLGDRALKGYTF

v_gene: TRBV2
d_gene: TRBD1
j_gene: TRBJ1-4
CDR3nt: TGTGCCAGCAGCTGGACAGGGGGGGTTGGGGAAAAACTGTTTTTT
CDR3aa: CASSWTGGVGEKLFF

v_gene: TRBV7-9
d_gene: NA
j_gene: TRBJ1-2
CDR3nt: TGTGCCAGCAGCTTAAGTTCGGGGAGGGATGGCTACACCTTC
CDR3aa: CASSLSSGRDGYTF

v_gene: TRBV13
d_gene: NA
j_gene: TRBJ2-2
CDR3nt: TGTGCCAGCAGCGACGAGGGCACCGGGGAGCTGTTTTTT
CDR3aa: CASSDEGTGELFF

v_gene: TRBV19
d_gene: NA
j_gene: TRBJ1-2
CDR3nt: TGTGCCAGTATGGCCGGACAGAACTATGGCTACACCTTC
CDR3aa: CASMAGQNYGYTF

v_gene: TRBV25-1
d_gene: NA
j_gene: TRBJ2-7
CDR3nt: TGTGCCAGCAGTACTCCGTCCCACTCCCTTACCTACGAGCAGTACTTC
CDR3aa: CASSTPSHSLTYEQYF

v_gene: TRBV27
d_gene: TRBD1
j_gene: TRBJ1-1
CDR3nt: TGTGCCAGCAGAGATCACCCCGGGACAGGGGGCGGGGAAAAAAACCTGAACACTGAAGCTTTCTTT
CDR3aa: CASRDHPGTGGGEKNLNTEAFF

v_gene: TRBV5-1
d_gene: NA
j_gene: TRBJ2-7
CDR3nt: TGCGCCAGCAGCGCCATGGGGCCGTCCTACGAGCAGTACTTC
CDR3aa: CASSAMGPSYEQYF

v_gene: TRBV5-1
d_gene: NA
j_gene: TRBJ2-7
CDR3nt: TGCGCCAGCAGCCTAAACAGGGGAGGAGACGAGCAGTACTTC
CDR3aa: CASSLNRGGDEQYF

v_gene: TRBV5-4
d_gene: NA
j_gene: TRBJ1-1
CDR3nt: TGTGCCAGCAGCTCGCTGAGGGGGGGGAACACTGAAGCTTTCTTT
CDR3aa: CASSSLRGGNTEAFF

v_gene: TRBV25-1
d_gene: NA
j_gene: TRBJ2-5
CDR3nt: TGTGCCAGCAGTGAATCCACAGCAGTGTCCCAATACTTC
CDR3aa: CASSESTAVSQYF

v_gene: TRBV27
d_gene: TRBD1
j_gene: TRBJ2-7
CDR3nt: TGTGCCAGCAGTTCGGGGACAGGGGGCGCTGCCTACGAGCAGTACTTC
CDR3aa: CASSSGTGGAAYEQYF

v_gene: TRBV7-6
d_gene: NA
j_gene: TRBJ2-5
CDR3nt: TGTGCCAGCAGCTTAGCGTACAGGGCAGAGACCCAGTACTTC
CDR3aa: CASSLAYRAETQYF

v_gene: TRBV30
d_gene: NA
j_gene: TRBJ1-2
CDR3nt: TGTGCCTGGAGTTATCAGGGTTACTCTGGCTACACCTTC
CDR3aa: CAWSYQGYSGYTF

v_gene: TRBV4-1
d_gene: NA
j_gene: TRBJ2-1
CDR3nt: TGCGCCAGCACCGGTGTGAGGGATGAGCAGTTCTTC
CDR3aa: CASTGVRDEQFF

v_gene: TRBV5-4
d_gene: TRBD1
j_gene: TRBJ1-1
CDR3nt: TGTGCCAGCAGCCAGGGGGGTCGCGAAGCTTTCTTT
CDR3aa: CASSQGGREAFF

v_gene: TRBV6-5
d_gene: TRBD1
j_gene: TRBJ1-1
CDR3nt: TGTGCCAGCAGACCCGGGGACAGCATGAACACTGAAGCTTTCTTT
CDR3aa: CASRPGDSMNTEAFF

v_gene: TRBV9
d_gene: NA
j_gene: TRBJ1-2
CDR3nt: TGTGCCAGCAGCGTAGAAGAGGGACTAGGCTACACCTTC
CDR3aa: CASSVEEGLGYTF

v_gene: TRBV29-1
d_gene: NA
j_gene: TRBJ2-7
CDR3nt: TGCAGCGTTGAAGACAGCTCCTACGAGCAGTACTTC
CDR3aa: CSVEDSSYEQYF

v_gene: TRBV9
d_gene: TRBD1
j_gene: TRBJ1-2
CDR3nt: TGTGCCAGCAGCTTCGACCAGGGGGCGCGGGGCTACACCTTC
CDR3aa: CASSFDQGARGYTF

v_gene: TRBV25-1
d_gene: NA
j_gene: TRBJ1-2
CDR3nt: TGTGCCAGCAGTGAATACCCGGGGGAAGTATCTAACTATGGCTACACCTTC
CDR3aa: CASSEYPGEVSNYGYTF

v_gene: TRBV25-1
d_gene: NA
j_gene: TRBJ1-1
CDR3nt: TGTGCCAGCAGTGCCCCACAGTGGAACACTGAAGCTTTCTTT
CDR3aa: CASSAPQWNTEAFF

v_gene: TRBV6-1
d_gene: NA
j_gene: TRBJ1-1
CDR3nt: TGTCCCGAATTCAGGGTGAAGGATGAAGCTTTCTTT
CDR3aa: CPEFRVKDEAFF

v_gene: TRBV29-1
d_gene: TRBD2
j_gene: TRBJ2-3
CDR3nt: TGCAGCGTTGAGGGCGGAGCGGGAGCGGGAGATACGCAGTATTTT
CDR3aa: CSVEGGAGAGDTQYF

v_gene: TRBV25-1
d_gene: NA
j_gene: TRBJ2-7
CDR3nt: TGTGCCAGCAGTGGGTCCAGGGGTGGCTACGAGCAGTACTTC
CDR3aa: CASSGSRGGYEQYF

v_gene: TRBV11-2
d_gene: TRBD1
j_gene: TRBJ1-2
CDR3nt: TGTGCCAGCAGCTTAGTTGCAGGGGGCTATGGCTACACCTTC
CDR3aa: CASSLVAGGYGYTF

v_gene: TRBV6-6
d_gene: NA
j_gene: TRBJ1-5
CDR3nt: TGTGCCAGCAGTTCAACCGGGAATCAGCCCCAGCATTTT
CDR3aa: CASSSTGNQPQHF